The 32 T cell receptor beta chains below come from one sample, sequenced in a study of blood T cell repertoires in COVID-19. Repertoires were generated with immunoSEQ multiplex PCR, while TCRdb's copy carries only in-frame clones and drops some. The sample consists of more than 85,000 clones, about 84% of them appearing once. Sequencing was done on a sample of peripheral blood. The source is a human donor in a cohort sampled during active COVID-19.

The rearrangement links TRBV18 to TRBJ2-7; 8 bases agree with TRBD1. CDR1 is KGHSH and CDR2 is LQKENI in the germline V gene. The trim removed 3 bases at V and 4 bases at J, leaving 5 bases unmatched. The CDR3 loop spans 14 amino acids. CDR3 sequence: CASSPTGEGYEQYF. The CDR3 region has the DNA TGTGCCAGCTCACCGACAGGGGAAGGGTACGAGCAGTACTTC.

This chain uses TRBV11-2 with TRBJ2-2; perhaps TRBD2 as D (6 bases). V was trimmed by 6 bases and J by 9 bases, leaving 11 bases between them. This CDR3 is built from 12 residues. The V gene's germline CDR1 is SGHAT and CDR2 FQNNGV. The CDR3 region is CASRPGVRELFF. As DNA, the CDR3 is TGTGCCAGCAGACCGGGAGTCAGGGAGCTGTTTTTT.

The chain is built from TRBV9 and TRBJ2-5; 14 nucleotides align to TRBD2. J was trimmed by 5 bases and V by 4 bases; bases with no gene match: 7. Per germline, CDR1 SGDLS and CDR2 YYNGEE. This CDR3 comprises 16 residues. CDR3: CASSLTSGGAGETQYF. The CDR3 bases are TGTGCCAGCAGCTTGACTAGCGGGGGGGCCGGGGAGACCCAGTACTTC.

The sample holds a few counts of this clone. The genes are TRBV19 and TRBJ1-1; D not certain. The V gene's germline CDR1 is LNHDA and CDR2 SQIVND (reference sequence). With 6 bases removed from V and 8 bases from J, the gap between germline ends came to 16 bases. The CDR3 has 13 residues. CDR3 DNA: TGTGCCAGTAGGAGGAGAGAAGGAATAGAAGCTTTCTTT. The encoded protein is CASRRREGIEAFF.

The chain combines TRBV19 with TRBJ2-5, with 9 positions matching TRBD2. With V trimmed by 3 bases and J by 5 bases, 7 bases remained unmatched. The CDR3 has 15 amino acids. Germline-derived CDR1 and CDR2 are LNHDA and SQIVND (reference sequence). CDR3 coding DNA: TGTGCCAGTAGTATTCCTAGCGGGGACGGGGAGACCCAGTACTTC. This gives the protein CASSIPSGDGETQYF. The full variable domain, its missing parts supplied by reference TRBV19 and TRBJ2-5, is DGGITQSPKYLFRKEGQNVTLSCEQNLNHDAMYWYRQDPGQGLRLIYYSQIVNDFQKGDIAEGYSVSREKKESFPLTVTSAQKNPTAFYLCASSIPSGDGETQYFGPGTRLLVL.

This sequence joins TRBV29-1 and TRBJ1-1; TRBD1 might be the D (5 bases). Germline-derived CDR1 and CDR2 are SQVTM and ANQGSEA. V gave up 0 bases and J gave up 1 base, with 12 bases separating them. This CDR3 is 15 amino acids long. The chain's CDR3 is CSVEEVQGTNTEAFF. DNA for the CDR3: TGCAGCGTTGAAGAGGTCCAGGGCACGAACACTGAAGCTTTCTTT. The variable domain in full, with the rest retrieved from reference TRBV29-1 and TRBJ1-1, is SAVISQKPSRDICQRGTSLTIQCQVDSQVTMMFWYRQQPGQSLTLIATANQGSEATYESGFVIDKFPISRPNLTFSTLTVSNMSPEDSSIYLCSVEEVQGTNTEAFFGQGTRLTVV.

This CDR3 reads CSASGTSGRGETQYF. The CDR3 bases are TGCAGTGCTAGTGGGACTAGCGGGAGGGGAGAGACCCAGTACTTC. The gene calls are TRBV20-1 and TRBJ2-5; TRBD2 matches 16 bases. V lost 3 bases, J lost 4 bases, and 2 bases stayed unmatched. Looked up from germline, CDR1 is DFQATT and CDR2 is SNEGSKA (reference sequence). The CDR3 covers 15 residues.

The chain combines TRBV7-8 with TRBJ2-1, with 12 bases fitting TRBD2. The germline V gene has CDR1 SGHVS and CDR2 FQNEAQ. The V segment lost 4 bases and the J segment 10 bases; nucleotides outside the gene matches: 5. The CDR3 loop spans 14 amino acids. CDR3 in amino acids: CASSSSGGVREQFF. CDR3 bases: TGTGCCAGCAGCTCTAGCGGGGGGGTGAGGGAGCAGTTCTTC.

The chain has TRBV2 and TRBJ1-4; possible D gene TRBD1, 5 bases. There are 15 residues in the CDR3. Trimming left V 7 bases short and J 3 bases short, with 15 bases between. Germline CDR1 and CDR2: SNHLY and FYNNEI. Here the CDR3 DNA reads TGTGCCAGCACCCTGGGCAGGGTTGCTAATGAAAAACTGTTTTTT. Residues: CASTLGRVANEKLFF.

CDR3 coding DNA: TGCGCCAGCAGCTTTTACAGCACCCAAGAGACCCAGTACTTC. Translation gives CASSFYSTQETQYF. The gene calls are TRBV5-1 and TRBJ2-5; D call uncertain. Deletions cut 2 bases from V and 1 base from J, with 9 bases between. CDR3 size: 14 residues. The germline gives CDR1 SGHRS, CDR2 YFSETQ.

The CDR3 here is CASSQGWWQYF. The CDR3 DNA sequence: TGTGCCAGCAGTCAGGGTTGGTGGCAGTACTTC. V is TRBV5-4 and J is TRBJ2-7; tentatively, D is TRBD1 (5 bases). Germline V lookup: CDR1 SGHNT, CDR2 YYREEE (reference sequence). Trimming removed 5 bases from V and 9 bases from J, with 12 bases in between. The length of the CDR3 is 11 residues. The complete variable domain, with remaining parts taken from reference TRBV5-4 and TRBJ2-7, reads ETGVTQSPTHLIKTRGQQVTLRCSSQSGHNTVSWYQQALGQGPQFIFQYYREEENGRGNFPPRFSGLQFPNYSSELNVNALELDDSALYLCASSQGWWQYFGPGTRLTVT.

The V and J genes are TRBV5-1 and TRBJ1-1; a possible D gene is TRBD1 (5 bases). The CDR3 contains 13 residues. The germline gives CDR1 SGHRS, CDR2 YFSETQ. With 0 bases removed from V and 4 bases from J, the gap between germline ends came to 7 bases. The CDR3 sequence is CASSLVGATEAFF. The CDR3 DNA reads TGCGCCAGCAGCTTGGTTGGGGCCACTGAAGCTTTCTTT.

CDR3 loop: CASSWGVNRVIDTQYF. The DNA for the CDR3 is TGTGCCAGCAGTTGGGGGGTCAATAGGGTTATAGATACGCAGTATTTT. This chain connects TRBV6-2 or TRBV6-3 to TRBJ2-3; maybe TRBD2 (6 bases). Germline V lookup: CDR1 MNHEY, CDR2 SVGEGT. Trimming left V 4 bases short and J 5 bases short, with 19 bases between. CDR3 length: 16 residues.

The chain recombines TRBV4-2 with TRBJ2-5, with 13 bases lining up with TRBD2. The CDR3 is 16 residues long. The J segment lost 6 bases and the V segment lost 0 bases, leaving 4 bases of the junction unmatched. Germline CDR1 LGHNA, CDR2 YNFKEQ. The CDR3 sequence: CASSQDATSGRKTQYF. As DNA, the CDR3 is TGTGCCAGCAGCCAAGATGCGACTAGCGGGAGGAAGACCCAGTACTTC.

The chain combines TRBV29-1 with TRBJ2-1; TRBD2 matches at 10 bases. The CDR3 is 21 amino acids. V lost 3 bases, J lost 0 bases, and 20 bases stayed unmatched. The germline gives CDR1 SQVTM, CDR2 ANQGSEA. CDR3 residues: CSVEGMSRSGLAESSYNEQFF. DNA for the CDR3: TGCAGCGTTGAGGGGATGTCCCGTTCTGGACTAGCGGAGAGCTCCTACAATGAGCAGTTCTTC.

The V call is TRBV2, the J call TRBJ2-1; TRBD1 matches at 7 bases. The J segment lost 2 bases and the V segment lost 3 bases, leaving 4 bases of the junction unmatched. The germline gives CDR1 SNHLY, CDR2 FYNNEI. The CDR3 has 15 amino acids. The CDR3 region has the DNA TGTGCCAGCAGTGAGGGCAGGGGGACCTACAATGAGCAGTTCTTC. This encodes CASSEGRGTYNEQFF.

The rearrangement uses TRBV6-6 and TRBJ1-6, with no clear D. V was shortened by 0 bases and J by 5 bases, with 5 bases between the two germline ends. Germline-derived CDR1 and CDR2 are MNHNY and SVGAGI (reference sequence). The CDR3 contains 14 residues. CDR3 in DNA: TGTGCCAGCAGTTACTCGGAGGATAATTCACCCCTCCACTTT. Encoded protein: CASSYSEDNSPLHF.

The genes are TRBV2 and TRBJ2-1; D possibly corresponds to TRBD2 (6 bases). Germline V gene lookup returns CDR1 SNHLY and CDR2 FYNNEI. This CDR3 has 15 amino acids. The germline V and J ends were trimmed by 6 bases and 7 bases, with 19 bases remaining between them. CDR3 nucleotide sequence: TGTGCCAGCAGGGAGGGCGGGCCGCCGAGGAATGAGCAGTTCTTC. It translates to CASREGGPPRNEQFF.

This clone has only a few counts. The rearrangement links TRBV7-9 to TRBJ2-5, with 8 bases lining up with TRBD1. J was trimmed by 4 bases and V by 4 bases; bases with no gene match: 5. CDR3 length: 14 residues. Germline-derived CDR1 and CDR2 are SEHNR and FQNEAQ (reference sequence). The CDR3 nucleotides read TGTGCCAGCAGCTACCCAGGGGGCTTAGAGACCCAGTACTTC. Protein sequence: CASSYPGGLETQYF. Full variable domain (missing parts from reference TRBV7-9 and TRBJ2-5): DTGVSQNPRHKITKRGQNVTFRCDPISEHNRLYWYRQTLGQGPEFLTYFQNEAQLEKSRLLSDRFSAERPKGSFSTLEIQRTEQGDSAMYLCASSYPGGLETQYFGPGTRLLVL.

The chain recombines TRBV19 with TRBJ2-3, with 12 bases that match TRBD2. The CDR3 runs to 16 residues. Germline loops: CDR1 LNHDA, CDR2 SQIVND (reference sequence). V trimming: 5 bases; J trimming: 0 bases; junction bases outside the gene matches: 3. CDR3 region: CASSPLAGGSTDTQYF. CDR3 coding DNA: TGTGCCAGTAGTCCTCTAGCGGGGGGGAGCACAGATACGCAGTATTTT.

This chain connects TRBV12-5 to TRBJ1-4; 8 bases are shared with TRBD1. The V and J ends lost 3 bases and 7 bases, in that order; junction bases with no gene match: 4. The length of the CDR3 is 14 residues. Germline lookup yields CDR1 LGHNT and CDR2 FRNRAP. CDR3 nucleotides: TGTGCTAGTGGTTTTGGGACAGGAGGTGAAAAACTGTTTTTT. Protein sequence: CASGFGTGGEKLFF.

About this clone: Within the sample, other DNA sequences also encode this same CDR3. J is TRBJ1-5 and V is TRBV28, with 8 bases aligning to TRBD1. Germline lookup yields CDR1 MDHEN and CDR2 SYDVKM. The CDR3 contains 14 residues. V lost 6 bases to trimming and J lost 4 bases; unmatched junction nucleotides: 5. This CDR3 is CASRPGQGNQPQHF. The DNA for the CDR3 is TGTGCCAGCAGACCAGGACAGGGTAATCAGCCCCAGCATTTT. The full variable domain, with the rest looked up from reference TRBV28 and TRBJ1-5, is DVKVTQSSRYLVKRTGEKVFLECVQDMDHENMFWYRQDPGLGLRLIYFSYDVKMKEKGDIPEGYSVSREKKERFSLILESASTNQTSMYLCASRPGQGNQPQHFGDGTRLSIL.

The chain employs TRBV11-2 and TRBJ1-1, with 7 bases matching TRBD1. CDR3 length: 12 residues. Looked up from germline, CDR1 is SGHAT and CDR2 is FQNNGV. V trimming: 5 bases; J trimming: 7 bases; junction bases outside the gene matches: 4. The CDR3 protein is CASSLTGVEAFF. The CDR3 coding sequence is TGTGCCAGCAGCCTCACAGGGGTTGAAGCTTTCTTT.

This rearrangement joins TRBV4-1 to TRBJ2-7; 12 positions match TRBD1. Germline trimming cut 1 base from V and 6 bases from J; bases unmatched to any gene: 1. CDR1 MGHRA and CDR2 YSYEKL come from the germline V gene. The CDR3 extends over 14 amino acids. The CDR3 DNA sequence: TGCGCCAGCAGCCAAGTGGGACAGGGGGCCGAGCAGTACTTC. Its protein product is CASSQVGQGAEQYF.

This chain links TRBV19 with TRBJ1-5, with D perhaps TRBD1 (5 bases). The germline V gene encodes CDR1 LNHDA and CDR2 SQIVND (reference sequence). This CDR3 region has 16 residues. The germline V and J ends were trimmed by 2 bases and 5 bases, with 16 bases remaining between them. CDR3 DNA: TGTGCCAGTAGTATACCCCCAGGGCTCATCCATCAGCCCCAGCATTTT. As protein: CASSIPPGLIHQPQHF.

J is TRBJ1-2 and V is TRBV7-2, with 9 bases fitting TRBD1. This CDR3 comprises 17 residues. Trimming at V came to 5 bases and at J to 8 bases, leaving 18 bases not matched to a gene. The germline V gene has CDR1 SGHTA and CDR2 FQGNSA. CDR3 amino acids: CASSEQGAPGLKRGYTF. The CDR3 nucleotides are TGTGCCAGCAGCGAACAGGGGGCGCCAGGGTTGAAGCGGGGCTACACCTTC.

This chain connects TRBV7-9 to TRBJ1-2; TRBD1 aligns across 8 bases. The CDR3 extends over 14 amino acids. The J segment lost 10 bases and the V segment lost 5 bases, leaving 12 bases of the junction unmatched. Germline assignment: CDR1 SEHNR and CDR2 FQNEAQ (reference sequence). The CDR3 sequence is CASSTEIGQGVYTF. CDR3 nucleotide sequence: TGTGCCAGCAGCACAGAGATCGGACAGGGTGTCTACACCTTC.

This clone was recorded only once. This chain joins TRBV28 and TRBJ2-5; D call uncertain. The V end was cut by 1 base, the J end by 2 bases, with 8 bases between. Per the germline V gene, CDR1 is MDHEN and CDR2 is SYDVKM. This CDR3 has 14 residues. Here the CDR3 reads CASSLYSGQETQYF. Here the CDR3 DNA reads TGTGCCAGCAGTTTATATTCAGGTCAAGAGACCCAGTACTTC.

A word on this clone: Within the sample, other DNA sequences also encode this same CDR3. The chain links TRBV19 to TRBJ1-3; D may be TRBD1 (5 bases). The CDR3 contains 13 residues. Trimming took off 6 bases at V and 0 bases at J, with 6 bases between the two ends. CDR1 LNHDA and CDR2 SQIVND come from the germline V gene (reference sequence). The CDR3 protein is CASSDSSGNTIYF. DNA for the CDR3: TGTGCCAGTAGCGACAGCTCTGGAAACACCATATATTTT.

The chain links TRBV28 to TRBJ1-5; the D gene is possibly TRBD1 (5 bases). CDR3 length: 14 amino acids. Between the trimmed V and J ends, which lost 4 bases and 0 bases, there was a span of 7 bases. CDR1 and CDR2 from the germline V gene are MDHEN and SYDVKM. This chain's CDR3 is CASSWTYSNQPQHF. CDR3 nucleotides: TGTGCCAGCAGTTGGACATATAGCAATCAGCCCCAGCATTTT.

The CDR3 nucleotides are TGTGCCAGTAGTATAGATCCCAGGACAGGGAACACTGAAGCTTTCTTT. Translated: CASSIDPRTGNTEAFF. This chain uses TRBV19 with TRBJ1-1; the match to TRBD1 covers 7 bases. V shed 0 bases and J 1 base; nucleotides not matched to a gene: 5. Germline V gene sequence: CDR1 LNHDA, CDR2 SQIVND (reference sequence). This CDR3 contains 16 residues.

The chain recombines TRBV13 with TRBJ2-7; TRBD2 is a possible D gene (6 bases). Trimming cost V 5 bases and J 0 bases, with 14 bases left between them. Germline CDR1 and CDR2: PRHDT and FYEKMQ (reference sequence). The CDR3 runs 15 residues. The CDR3 sequence: CASSTRDLSSYEQYF. CDR3 nucleotide sequence: TGTGCCAGCAGCACAAGGGACTTAAGCTCCTACGAGCAGTACTTC.